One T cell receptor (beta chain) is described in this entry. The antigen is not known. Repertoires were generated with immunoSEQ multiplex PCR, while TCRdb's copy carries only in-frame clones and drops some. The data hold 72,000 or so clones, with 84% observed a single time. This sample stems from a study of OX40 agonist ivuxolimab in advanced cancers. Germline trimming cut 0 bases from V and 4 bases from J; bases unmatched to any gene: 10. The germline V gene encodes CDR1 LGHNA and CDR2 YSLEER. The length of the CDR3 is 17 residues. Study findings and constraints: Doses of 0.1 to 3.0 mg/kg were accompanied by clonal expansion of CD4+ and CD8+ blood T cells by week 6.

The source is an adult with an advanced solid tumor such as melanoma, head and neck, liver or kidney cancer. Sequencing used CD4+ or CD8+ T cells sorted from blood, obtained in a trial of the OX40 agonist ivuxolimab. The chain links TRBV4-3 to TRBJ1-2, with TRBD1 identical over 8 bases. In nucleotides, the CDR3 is TGCGCCAGCAGCCAAGATAACAGGGGGGGCCTGGGCTATGGCTACACCTTC. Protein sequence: CASSQDNRGGLGYGYTF.